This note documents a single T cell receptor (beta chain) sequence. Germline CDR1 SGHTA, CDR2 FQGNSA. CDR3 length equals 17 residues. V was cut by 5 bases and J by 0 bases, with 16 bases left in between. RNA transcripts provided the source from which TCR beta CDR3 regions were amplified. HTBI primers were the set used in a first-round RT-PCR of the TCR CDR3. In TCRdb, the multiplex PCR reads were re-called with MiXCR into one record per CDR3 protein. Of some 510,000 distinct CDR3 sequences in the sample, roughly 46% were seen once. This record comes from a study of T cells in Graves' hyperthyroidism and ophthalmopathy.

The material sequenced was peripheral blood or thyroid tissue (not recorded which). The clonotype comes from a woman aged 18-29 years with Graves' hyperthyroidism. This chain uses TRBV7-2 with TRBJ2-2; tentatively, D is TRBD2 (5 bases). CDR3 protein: CASSLRAAFANTGELFF. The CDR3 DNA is TGTGCCAGCAGCCTGAGGGCAGCCTTCGCGAACACCGGGGAGCTGTTTTTT.